The T cell receptor (beta chain) under discussion was sequenced for a study of T cell repertoires in cytomegalovirus infection. Looking at the study overall: Both a matching HLA type and CMV infection were indicated by public TCR beta signatures.

TCRdb re-derived calls from the reads in MiXCR, one entry per CDR3 protein. The sample carries about half a million distinct CDR3 sequences, roughly a third recorded once. Turning to this clonotype: The antigen is unknown.

The germline CDR1 and CDR2 sequences are DFQATT and SNEGSKA (reference sequence). CDR3 length: 16 residues. Trimming took 2 bases from V and 0 from J, leaving 14 bases between them. Overall study findings and caveats: CMV-specific TCR beta clonotypes restricted by HLA-C were the ones dominating the ex vivo response. The study identified carriers of CMV plus the relevant HLA from cumulative public TCR beta family frequency.

The genes are TRBV20-1 and TRBJ2-1; a weak D match, TRBD2 (6 bases). This receptor was obtained from a human donor in good health (CMV status not recorded). Some clones in this sample may be carry-over from other donors' samples. Sequenced material: cultured PBMCs, taken from culture after CMV antigen stimulation. CDR3 amino acids: CSARQLERASYNEQFF. DNA of the CDR3: TGCAGTGCTAGACAGCTAGAGCGGGCCTCCTACAATGAGCAGTTCTTC.